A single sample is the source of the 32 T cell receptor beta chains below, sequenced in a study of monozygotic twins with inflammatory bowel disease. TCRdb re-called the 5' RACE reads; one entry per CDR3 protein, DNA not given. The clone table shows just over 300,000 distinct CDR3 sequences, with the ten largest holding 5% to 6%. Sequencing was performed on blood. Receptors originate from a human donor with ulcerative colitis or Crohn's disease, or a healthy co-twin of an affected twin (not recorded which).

CDR3: CASSSGTGHEKLFF. This chain connects TRBV7-9 to TRBJ1-4; TCRdb designates TRBD1, a call that cannot be tested without DNA. The CDR3 totals 14 residues. Germline V lookup: CDR1 SEHNR, CDR2 FQNEAQ (reference sequence).

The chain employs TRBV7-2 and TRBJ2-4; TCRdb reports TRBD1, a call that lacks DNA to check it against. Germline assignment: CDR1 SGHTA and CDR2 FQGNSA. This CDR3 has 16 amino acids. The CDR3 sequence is CASSDRRRVGGNIQYF.

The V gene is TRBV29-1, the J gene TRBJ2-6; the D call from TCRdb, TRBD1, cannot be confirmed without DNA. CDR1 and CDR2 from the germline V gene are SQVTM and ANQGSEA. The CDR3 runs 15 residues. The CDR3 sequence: CSVVGTRSGANVLTF.

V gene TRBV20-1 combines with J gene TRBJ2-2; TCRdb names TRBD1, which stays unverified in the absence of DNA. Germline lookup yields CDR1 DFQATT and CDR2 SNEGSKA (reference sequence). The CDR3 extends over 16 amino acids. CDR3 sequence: CSASQGAVGNTGELFF.

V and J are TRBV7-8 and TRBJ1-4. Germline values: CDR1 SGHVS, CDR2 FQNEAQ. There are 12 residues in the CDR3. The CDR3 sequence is CASSTRGEKLFF.

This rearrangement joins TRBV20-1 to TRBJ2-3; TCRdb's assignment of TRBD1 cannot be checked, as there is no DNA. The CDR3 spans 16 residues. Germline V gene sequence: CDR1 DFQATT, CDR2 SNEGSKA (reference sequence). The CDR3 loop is CSATSVKGTYLDTQYF.

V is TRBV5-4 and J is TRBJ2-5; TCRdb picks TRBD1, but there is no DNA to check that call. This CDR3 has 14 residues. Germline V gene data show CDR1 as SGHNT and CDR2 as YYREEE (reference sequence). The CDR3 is CASSDDRGSETQYF.

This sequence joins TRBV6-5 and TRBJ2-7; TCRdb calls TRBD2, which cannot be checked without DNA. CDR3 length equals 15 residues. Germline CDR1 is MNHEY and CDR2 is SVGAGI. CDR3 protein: CASSYSSLAAYEQYF.

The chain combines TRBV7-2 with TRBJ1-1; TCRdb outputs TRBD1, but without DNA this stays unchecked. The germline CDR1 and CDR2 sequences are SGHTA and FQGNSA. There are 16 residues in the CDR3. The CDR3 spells CASSRRTGGGRTEAFF.

CDR3 in amino acids: CASTTDRTGLNQPQHF. The J gene is TRBJ1-5, the V gene TRBV12-3 or TRBV12-4; with no DNA, the TCRdb D assignment of TRBD1 cannot be verified. CDR3 length equals 16 residues.

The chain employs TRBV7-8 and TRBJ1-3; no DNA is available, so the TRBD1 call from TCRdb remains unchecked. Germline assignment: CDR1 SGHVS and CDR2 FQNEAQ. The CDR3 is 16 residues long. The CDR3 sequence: CASSADRGRPGNTIYF.

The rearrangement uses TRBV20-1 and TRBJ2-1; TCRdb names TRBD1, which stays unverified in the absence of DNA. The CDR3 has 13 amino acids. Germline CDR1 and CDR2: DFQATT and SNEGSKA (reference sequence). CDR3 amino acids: CSAYGHLSNEQFF.

The CDR3 loop is CASSFLASPSTQYF. The rearrangement uses TRBV7-2 and TRBJ2-5; lacking DNA, the TRBD1 call made by TCRdb goes unchecked. This CDR3 contains 14 residues. Germline CDR1 SGHTA, CDR2 FQGNSA.

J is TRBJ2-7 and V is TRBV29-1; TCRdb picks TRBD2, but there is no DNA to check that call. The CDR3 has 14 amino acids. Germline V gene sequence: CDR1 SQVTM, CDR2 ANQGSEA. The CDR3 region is CCVELSGRGSEHYF.

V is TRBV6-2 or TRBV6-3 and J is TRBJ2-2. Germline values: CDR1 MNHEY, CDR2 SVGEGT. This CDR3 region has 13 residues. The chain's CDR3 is CASSDTRTGELFF.

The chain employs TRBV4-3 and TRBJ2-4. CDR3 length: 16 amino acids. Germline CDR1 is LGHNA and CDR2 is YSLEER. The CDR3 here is CASSQAVQVAKNIQYF.

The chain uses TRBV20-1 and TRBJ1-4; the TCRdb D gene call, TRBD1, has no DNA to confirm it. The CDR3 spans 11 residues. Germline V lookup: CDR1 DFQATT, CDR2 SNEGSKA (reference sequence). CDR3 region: CSASWGEKLFF.

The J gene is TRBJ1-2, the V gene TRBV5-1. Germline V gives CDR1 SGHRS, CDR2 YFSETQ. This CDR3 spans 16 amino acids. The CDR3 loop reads CASSLARGPKTYGYTF.

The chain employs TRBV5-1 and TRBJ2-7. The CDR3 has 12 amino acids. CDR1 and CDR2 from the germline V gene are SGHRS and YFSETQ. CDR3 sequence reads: CASSLHRGEQYF.

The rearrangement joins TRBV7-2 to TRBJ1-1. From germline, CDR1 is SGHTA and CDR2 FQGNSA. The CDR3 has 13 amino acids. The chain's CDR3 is CASSPMMNTEAFF.

The CDR3 here is CSARGGVVNQPQHF. The gene calls are TRBV20-1 and TRBJ1-5; the D gene TCRdb calls, TRBD1, cannot be checked with no DNA. CDR1 is DFQATT, CDR2 SNEGSKA, per germline (reference sequence). The CDR3 spans 14 residues.

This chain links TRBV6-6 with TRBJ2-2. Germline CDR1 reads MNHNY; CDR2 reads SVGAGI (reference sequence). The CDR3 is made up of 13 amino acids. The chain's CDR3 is CASSFDTSGELFF.

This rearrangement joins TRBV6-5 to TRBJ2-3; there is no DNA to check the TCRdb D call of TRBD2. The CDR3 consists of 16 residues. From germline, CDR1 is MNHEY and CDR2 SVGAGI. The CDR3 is CASSYSMSRTDLPQYF.

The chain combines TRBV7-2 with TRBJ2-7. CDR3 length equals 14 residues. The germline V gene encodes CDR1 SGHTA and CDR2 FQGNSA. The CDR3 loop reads CASSLGTTEFEQYF.

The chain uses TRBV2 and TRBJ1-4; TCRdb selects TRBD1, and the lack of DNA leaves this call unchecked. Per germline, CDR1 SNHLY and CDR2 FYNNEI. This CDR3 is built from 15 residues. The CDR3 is CASSVRQGRNEKLFF.

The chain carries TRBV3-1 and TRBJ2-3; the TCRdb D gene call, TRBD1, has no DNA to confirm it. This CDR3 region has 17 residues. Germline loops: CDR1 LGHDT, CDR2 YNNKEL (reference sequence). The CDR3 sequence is CASSQLKYGGSTDTQYF.

CDR3: CASSRQSNQPQHF. The chain uses TRBV7-8 and TRBJ1-5; the TCRdb D gene call, TRBD1, has no DNA to confirm it. The CDR3 has 13 amino acids. Germline CDR1 reads SGHVS; CDR2 reads FQNEAQ.

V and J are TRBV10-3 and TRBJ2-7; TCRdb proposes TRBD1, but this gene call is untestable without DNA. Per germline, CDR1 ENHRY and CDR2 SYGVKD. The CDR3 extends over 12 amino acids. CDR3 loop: CAIRWGGDEQYF.

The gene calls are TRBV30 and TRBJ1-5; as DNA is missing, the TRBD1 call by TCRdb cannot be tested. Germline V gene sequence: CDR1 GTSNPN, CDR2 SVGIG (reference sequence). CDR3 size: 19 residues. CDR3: CAWRNGGTGRVVNNQPQHF.

CDR3 sequence: CASTLGDRIVSPLHF. V and J are TRBV6-1 and TRBJ1-6. This CDR3 spans 15 amino acids. In germline, CDR1 is MNHNS, CDR2 SASEGT.

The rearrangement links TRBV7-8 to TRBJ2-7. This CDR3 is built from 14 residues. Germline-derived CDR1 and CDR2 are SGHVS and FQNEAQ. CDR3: CASSLAVYSYEQYF.

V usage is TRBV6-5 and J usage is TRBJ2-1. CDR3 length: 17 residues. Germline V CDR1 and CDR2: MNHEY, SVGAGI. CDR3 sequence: CASSYSLFSRSYNEQFF.